The clone carrying this TCR beta chain has just a few counts. Its specificity is unknown. Each CDR3 protein is one row after TCRdb ran MiXCR on the RT-PCR reads. This sample carries approximately 530,000 distinct CDR3 sequences, around 8% of them seen once, and the ten largest clones take 13%. These data are taken from a study of response to subunit inactivated influenza vaccine. Regarding the study as a whole: New T cells are recruited in small numbers by each seasonal influenza vaccination, according to the authors' suggestion.

Germline V lookup: CDR1 SNHLY, CDR2 FYNNEI. The CDR3 loop spans 15 amino acids. Trimming pared 2 bases from V and 0 bases from J, leaving 5 bases between. Source: PBMCs from blood, taken around 25 months after vaccination. The genes are TRBV2 and TRBJ2-6; D unclear. The receptor was derived from a man aged 50-75 years who received an inactivated influenza vaccine. CDR3 loop: CASSERNSGANVLTF. CDR3 in DNA: TGTGCCAGCAGTGAACGGAACTCTGGGGCCAACGTCCTGACTTTC. Full variable domain (outside the CDR3, taken from reference TRBV2 and TRBJ2-6): EPEVTQTPSHQVTQMGQEVILRCVPISNHLYFYWYRQILGQKVEFLVSFYNNEISEKSEIFDDQFSVERPDGSNFTLKIRSTKLEDSAMYFCASSERNSGANVLTFGAGSRLTVL.